The present TCR beta chain was sequenced within a study of identical twins. Study results and limitations: Partial confounding of zero-insertion analyses by invariant MAIT and iNKT cells was possible. The study reached conclusions through statistical analysis that was cross-sectional, not following the same donors. Insertions were fewer in abundant cord blood beta clonotypes, whereas memory repertoires showed none of this pattern.

Note on this clonotype: Its target is unknown.

All of the donors were Caucasians in good health. Using its own MiXCR run on the 5' RACE reads, TCRdb lists one record per CDR3 protein. The sample has some 1,600,000 distinct CDR3 sequences, about 32% seen once; the top ten hold less than 0.35%. The source of this sequence is a newborn girl in good health. The sequencing sample was made of cord blood.

The CDR3, as DNA: TGTGCCAGCAGTTCGTACGACAGGGGGCGGAATCAGCCCCAGCATTTT. Translated, it gives CASSSYDRGRNQPQHF. This chain links TRBV12-3 or TRBV12-4 with TRBJ1-5; 10 positions agree with TRBD1. V lost 4 bases and J lost 4; bases outside the gene matches: 7. The CDR3 contains 16 residues.